This T cell receptor beta chain derives from a study of blood T cell repertoires in COVID-19. Study-level information: Samples taken during acute and convalescent COVID-19 were collected in the United States, Italy and Spain. PBMCs, B-cell-depleted T cells, or T cells were the source of the cDNA or gDNA that made up the material.

A few counts support this clone. Original methodology: Reference gene primer amplification yielded estimated nucleated cell counts. Sequencing was performed with immunoSEQ multiplex PCR; in TCRdb, only in-frame clones are kept and a portion is missing. V and J calls plus clone size are reproduced from that table; the DNA served to infer D and trimming. The sample consists of about 310,000 clones, around 86% of them appearing once. Germline V gene sequence: CDR1 MDHEN, CDR2 SYDVKM. V dropped 1 base and J dropped 8 bases, with 11 bases sitting between them. This CDR3 is 13 amino acids long. Sample: peripheral blood. This chain joins TRBV28 and TRBJ1-2, with a tentative D call TRBD1 (6 bases). This sequence originates from a man between 50 and 59 years old with active or convalescent COVID-19. CDR3 nucleotides: TGTGCCAGCAGTTTATCGGGACAACTGGGCTACACCTTC. Its protein is CASSLSGQLGYTF.